This is a list of T cell receptor beta chains from one sample in a study of blood T cells in healthy people across ages. MiXCR was run by TCRdb on the 5' RACE reads, yielding one entry per CDR3 protein. Among some 1.4 million distinct CDR3 sequences listed, around two fifths were seen once. Source material: blood. These receptors were taken from a woman younger than 30 in good health. Both conserved end residues are part of each CDR3. Each record gives: J gene, V gene, clone size, D gene, CDR3 DNA, CDR3 protein. D genes are given only for firm matches. For some rows the clone size is stated as once, few or many, or as a class when expanded; others skip it.

TRBJ1-1 TRBV6-5 many NA TGTGCCAGCAGGAAGGGTTTTGGCACTGAAGCTTTCTTT CASRKGFGTEAFF
TRBJ2-7 TRBV29-1 NA NA TGCAGCGTTGTTCCAGCGACCTACGAGCAGTACTTC CSVVPATYEQYF
TRBJ2-7 TRBV12-3/TRBV12-4 many TRBD2 TGTGCCAGCAGCCCCTCTAGCGGGGGGTCCTACGAGCAGTACTTC CASSPSSGGSYEQYF
TRBJ2-5 TRBV24-1 few TRBD2 TGTGCCACCAGTGATGTTGACACCCCGGGAGGAGAGACCCAGTACTTC CATSDVDTPGGETQYF
TRBJ1-3 TRBV12-3/TRBV12-4 few NA TGTGCCAGCAGTTTATTTGCACCCGGCTCTGGAAACACCATATATTTT CASSLFAPGSGNTIYF
TRBJ2-1 TRBV27 NA TRBD1 TGTGCCAGCAGTTATGGGACAGGGGCCTACAATGAGCAGTTCTTC CASSYGTGAYNEQFF
TRBJ2-2 TRBV29-1 NA NA TGCAGCGCCCAAGAGACGACCGGCGGGGAGCTGTTTTTT CSAQETTGGELFF
TRBJ2-7 TRBV7-6 NA NA TGTGCCAGCAGCTCCCAAACTAGCTCCTACGAGCAGTACTTC CASSSQTSSYEQYF
TRBJ2-7 TRBV6-1 few NA TGTGCCAGCAGGGCCCCAGGGGATTTCGAGCAGTACTTC CASRAPGDFEQYF
TRBJ1-2 TRBV6-5 NA NA TGTGCCAGCAGTTACTTGAGAGGAGGGGGGGTCTCTGGCTACACCTTC CASSYLRGGGVSGYTF
TRBJ1-2 TRBV7-9 NA TRBD1 TGTGCCAGCACAGAATCGGGACAGTTAAGCTATGGCTACACCTTC CASTESGQLSYGYTF
TRBJ1-6 TRBV6-6 NA TRBD1 TGTGCCAGCAGGACAGGGATAGATTCACCCCTCCACTTT CASRTGIDSPLHF
TRBJ1-2 TRBV6-1 NA TRBD1 TGTGCCAGCAGCTTGACAGGGTATGCTGGCTACACCTTC CASSLTGYAGYTF
TRBJ2-6 TRBV20-1 NA TRBD1 TGCAGTGTAAAGCGGACAGGGGGCACTGGGGCCAACGTCCTGACTTTC CSVKRTGGTGANVLTF
TRBJ2-3 TRBV2 NA TRBD2 TGTGCCAGCGGCACCGGGCTAGCGGGAGGGGCAGATACGCAGTATTTT CASGTGLAGGADTQYF
TRBJ2-3 TRBV7-9 NA TRBD2 TGTGCCAGCAGGCCTAGCGGGAGGGCAGATACGCAGTATTTT CASRPSGRADTQYF
TRBJ2-3 TRBV4-1 few NA TGCGCCAGCAGCCAGCCCCTCAGGGTTAGGGCAAATACGCAGTATTTT CASSQPLRVRANTQYF
TRBJ2-1 TRBV6-6 few TRBD2 TGTGCCAGCAGTTACTCTTTCGAGACTAGCGGATCCAATGAGCAGTTCTTC CASSYSFETSGSNEQFF
TRBJ2-5 TRBV4-2 few NA TGTGCCAGCAGCCACCCAGCGACAGACGAGCGGGAGACCCAGTACTTC CASSHPATDERETQYF
TRBJ2-3 TRBV3-1 few NA TGTGCCAGCAGCCCCGCGGGGAGAATGGTAGATACGCAGTATTTT CASSPAGRMVDTQYF
TRBJ2-7 TRBV9 NA TRBD1 TGTGCCAGCAGCCACCGGGACAGTCCCTACGAGCAGTACTTC CASSHRDSPYEQYF
TRBJ1-5 TRBV6-1 NA NA TGTGCCAGCGGGGTTTTTGGCCAGCCCCAGCATTTT CASGVFGQPQHF
TRBJ2-7 TRBV4-1 many TRBD1 TGCGCCAGCAGCCTCGGGGACAGGGGAAACGAGCAGTACTTC CASSLGDRGNEQYF
TRBJ1-1 TRBV20-1 NA NA TGCAGTGCTAGAGGGGGTCCCACTGAAGCTTTCTTT CSARGGPTEAFF
TRBJ2-3 TRBV7-9 few TRBD2 TGTGCCAGCAGACAAGTACCCCTCCGCGGGAGCGGTTGGGATACGCAGTATTTT CASRQVPLRGSGWDTQYF
TRBJ1-6 TRBV2 few TRBD1 TGTGCCAGCGAAAGGGACAGGGGGAATAATTCACCCCTCCACTTT CASERDRGNNSPLHF
TRBJ2-3 TRBV20-1 few TRBD2 TGCAGCACCAAGGGACTAGCGGGGGGAACAGATACGCAGTATTTT CSTKGLAGGTDTQYF
TRBJ2-3 TRBV5-1 few NA TGCGCCAGCAGCTTGAGCGTTCCCACAGATACGCAGTATTTT CASSLSVPTDTQYF
TRBJ2-5 TRBV27 few NA TGTGCCACTAACAGGGCGCCGGGAGAGCAGTACTTC CATNRAPGEQYF
TRBJ2-4 TRBV20-1 NA TRBD2 TGCAGTGCTCCGACTAGCATGGCCAAAAACATTCAGTACTTC CSAPTSMAKNIQYF
TRBJ2-7 TRBV7-9 NA NA TGTGCCAGCAGCGCCGGGACGGTAGCCTCCTACGAGCAGTACTTC CASSAGTVASYEQYF
TRBJ1-5 TRBV2 few NA TGTGCCAGCAGTGATGATAGAAATCAGCCCCAGCATTTT CASSDDRNQPQHF
TRBJ2-7 TRBV20-1 NA NA TGCAGTGCTAGCCCGCCAAGCGAGCAGTACTTC CSASPPSEQYF
TRBJ2-1 TRBV4-1 few NA TGCGCCAGCAGCCAGGGACCCTTAGCGAATGAGCAGTTCTTC CASSQGPLANEQFF
TRBJ1-6 TRBV30 NA NA TGTGCCTGGAATCCCAGAAGGGAGGATTCACCCCCCCACTTT CAWNPRREDSPPHF
TRBJ1-1 TRBV11-2 NA NA TGTGCCAGCAGCTCAAGGTGGCAGGACAGTATGAACACTGAAGCTTTCTTT CASSSRWQDSMNTEAFF
TRBJ1-1 TRBV20-1 NA NA TGCAGTGCTAGAGATTCGGCACACTTGGCTACTGAAGCTTTCTTT CSARDSAHLATEAFF
TRBJ2-5 TRBV9 once NA TGTGCCAGCAACGTAGGGGTCCAGGGTGGCGAGACCCAGTACTTC CASNVGVQGGETQYF
TRBJ2-1 TRBV6-1 NA NA TGTGCCAGCACCACTCTTTGGGAGCAGTTCTTC CASTTLWEQFF